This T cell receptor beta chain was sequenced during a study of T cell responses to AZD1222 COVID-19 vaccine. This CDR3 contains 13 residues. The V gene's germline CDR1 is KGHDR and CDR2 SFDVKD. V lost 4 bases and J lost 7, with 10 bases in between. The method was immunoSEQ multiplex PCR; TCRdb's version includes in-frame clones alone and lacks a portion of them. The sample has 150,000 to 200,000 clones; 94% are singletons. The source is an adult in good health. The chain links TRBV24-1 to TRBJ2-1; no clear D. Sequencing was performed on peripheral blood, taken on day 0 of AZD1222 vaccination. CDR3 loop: CATSDPTVNEQFF. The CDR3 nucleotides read TGTGCCACCAGTGACCCAACAGTTAATGAGCAGTTCTTC.